What follows are 9 T cell receptor beta chains derived from one specimen sequenced in a study of OX40 agonist ivuxolimab in advanced cancers. Repertoires were generated with immunoSEQ multiplex PCR, while TCRdb's copy carries only in-frame clones and drops some. This sample has about 77,000 clones, with about 85% found just once. The sequencing here drew on CD4+ or CD8+ T cells sorted from blood, taken in a trial of the OX40 agonist ivuxolimab. The receptors come from an adult with an advanced solid tumor such as melanoma, head and neck, liver or kidney cancer.

The CDR3 here is CASSIRRGGDYGYTF. The DNA for the CDR3 is TGTGCCAGCAGTATCCGTCGGGGGGGCGACTATGGCTACACCTTC. V is TRBV27 and J is TRBJ1-2, with a possible D match to TRBD1 (6 bases). V lost 5 bases to trimming and J lost 3 bases, with 16 bases between them. This CDR3 is 15 amino acids long. Germline CDR1 and CDR2: MNHEY and SMNVEV (reference sequence).

A few counts support this clone. The gene calls are TRBV10-1 and TRBJ2-1; D might be TRBD2 (5 bases). The V gene lost 6 bases and the J gene lost 5 bases, with 11 bases spanning the gap. Germline loops: CDR1 WNHNN, CDR2 SYGVQD (reference sequence). The CDR3 sequence is 13 residues long. The CDR3 DNA is TGCGCCAGCAGGGAGGAGTCCCACAATGAGCAGTTCTTC. Protein product: CASREESHNEQFF.

This clone was observed a few times. V gene TRBV5-1 combines with J gene TRBJ2-1; 9 bases fit TRBD1. After removal of 2 bases from V and 7 bases from J, the junction contained 10 bases not matched to a gene. The CDR3 extends over 16 amino acids. Germline CDR1 reads SGHRS; CDR2 reads YFSETQ. CDR3 amino acids: CASSFGPGTGNNEQFF. The CDR3 nucleotides are TGCGCCAGCAGCTTTGGGCCCGGGACAGGGAATAATGAGCAGTTCTTC.

As regards this clone: Other DNA sequences in this sample translate to the same CDR3. The V gene is TRBV18, the J gene TRBJ1-5; D gene unclear. Between the trimmed V and J ends, which lost 3 bases and 2 bases, there was a span of 5 bases. Germline CDR1 KGHSH, CDR2 LQKENI. This CDR3 comprises 13 residues. CDR3 DNA sequence: TGTGCCAGCTCACCCTCAGGCAATCAGCCCCAGCATTTT. The encoded protein is CASSPSGNQPQHF.

This clone showed up just a few times. This sequence joins TRBV19 and TRBJ1-2, with D unresolved. CDR1 and CDR2 from the germline V gene are LNHDA and SQIVND (reference sequence). The CDR3 has 15 amino acids. V gave up 6 bases and J gave up 8 bases, with 22 bases separating them. The CDR3 loop is CASSPRAPPFGGYTF. CDR3 nucleotide sequence: TGTGCCAGTAGCCCTAGGGCACCGCCGTTCGGGGGCTACACCTTC. The full variable domain, with the rest looked up from reference TRBV19 and TRBJ1-2, is DGGITQSPKYLFRKEGQNVTLSCEQNLNHDAMYWYRQDPGQGLRLIYYSQIVNDFQKGDIAEGYSVSREKKESFPLTVTSAQKNPTAFYLCASSPRAPPFGGYTFGSGTRLTVV.

This clone was found once. The chain couples TRBV18 to TRBJ1-2; no clear D. The germline CDR1 and CDR2 sequences are KGHSH and LQKENI. CDR3 length: 12 amino acids. Trimming pared 4 bases from V and 5 bases from J, leaving 8 bases between. CDR3 bases: TGTGCCAGCTCACGCGGGGTTTATGGCTACACCTTC. It yields the protein CASSRGVYGYTF.

Written as DNA, the CDR3 is TGCAGCGTTGAAGGGGCCAGTATTTACGAGCAGTACTTC. Its translation is CSVEGASIYEQYF. The V call is TRBV29-1, the J call TRBJ2-7, with unresolved D. V was cut by 1 base and J by 4 bases, with 11 bases left in between. The CDR3 has 13 residues. Germline V gives CDR1 SQVTM, CDR2 ANQGSEA.

This clone was observed a handful of times. This chain joins TRBV6-1 and TRBJ2-3; 10 bases map to TRBD1. V was pared by 0 bases and J by 4 bases, with 1 base of the junction left unmatched. Germline loops: CDR1 MNHNS, CDR2 SASEGT. The CDR3 length is 15 residues. As DNA, the CDR3 is TGTGCCAGCAGTGAAGCGACAGGGGGCGCAGATACGCAGTATTTT. Its protein is CASSEATGGADTQYF.

The sample holds one count of this clone. The rearrangement uses TRBV5-1 and TRBJ2-3; TRBD1 might be the D (6 bases). Deletions cut 0 bases from V and 5 bases from J, with 13 bases between. Germline CDR1 SGHRS, CDR2 YFSETQ. The CDR3 has 15 amino acids. The CDR3 region is CASSLAARGIDTQYF. CDR3 DNA: TGCGCCAGCAGCTTGGCTGCCAGGGGTATAGATACGCAGTATTTT.